The clone carrying this T cell receptor (beta chain) has more than one count but fewer than ten. The antigen remains undetermined. This CDR3 is built from 13 residues. V lost 5 bases, J lost 1 base, and 11 bases lay in between. Germline V lookup: CDR1 SQVTM, CDR2 ANQGSEA. This sample is part of a study of T-cell memory formation after mild COVID-19. The overall study: Each donor largely had its own TCR clusters. Whole-study results and caveats: Shrinking CD4+ clones resided mostly in CM and EM, and CD8+ ones in EMRA. From day 15 to 85, contracting clones were balanced between CD4 and CD8, whereas later expanders leaned toward CD4+.

The 5'RACE method, run with constant-segment primers, produced TCR alpha and TCR beta cDNA libraries (carrying sample barcodes and UMIs). In TCRdb, the 5' RACE reads were re-called with MiXCR into one record per CDR3 protein. The sample lists a few hundred thousand distinct CDR3 sequences, roughly 19% occurring once. This sequence joins TRBV29-1 and TRBJ1-1; D ambiguous. The source material was PBMCs or a T cell subset sorted from them (not recorded which). The sequence was obtained from a young man who had mild COVID-19 (a few samples of this study predate the infection). Cell type and time point are not known. The CDR3 protein is CSVRALTNTEAFF. Written as DNA, the CDR3 is TGCAGCGTTCGGGCACTAACGAACACTGAAGCTTTCTTT.